This note documents a single T cell receptor beta chain sequence. What it binds is not known. The source of the sample is a study of cytomegalovirus exposure and HLA in healthy donors. The study's findings and limits: For cytomegalovirus status, the classifier reportedly gave diagnoses with high specificity and sensitivity. A reported reduction in N-insertions relative to the approximately 670-donor mean was seen in an Asian-associated ancestry cluster in a later analysis. It is likely that the observed cluster of highly shared sequence variants was a sequencing artifact. Accurate HLA-A and HLA-B prediction from TCR beta sequences was reported for most subjects.

The PCR contained 60 Vbeta and 13 Jbeta primers. Data came from immunoSEQ multiplex PCR; TCRdb stores just in-frame clones and leaves some out. There are a few hundred thousand clones in the sample; about 83% occur only once, and about 16% lies in the top ten. There are 20 residues in the CDR3. The germline gives CDR1 SGHRS, CDR2 YFSETQ. The V and J ends lost 1 base and 0 bases, in that order; junction bases with no gene match: 9. Sequences were obtained from PBMCs. This TCR derives from a middle-aged man in good health and CMV-seronegative. The V call is TRBV5-1, the J call TRBJ2-3; 15 nucleotides match TRBD2. In DNA form, the CDR3 reads TGCGCCAGCAGCTTGAGGGGACTAGCGGGGGGCATCACTAGCACAGATACGCAGTATTTT. Translating gives CASSLRGLAGGITSTDTQYF. Variable domain in full (rest from reference TRBV5-1 and TRBJ2-3): KAGVTQTPRYLIKTRGQQVTLSCSPISGHRSVSWYQQTPGQGLQFLFEYFSETQRNKGNFPGRFSGRQFSNSRSEMNVSTLELGDSALYLCASSLRGLAGGITSTDTQYFGPGTRLTVL.